This T cell receptor beta chain was recorded in a study of CD8+ T cells in alopecia areata. Study findings and constraints: Affected scalp, especially in alopecia totalis/universalis, had a higher clonality than normal scalp did. Patients showed less clear TCR sequence sharing than mice, possibly partly because of HLA diversity.

Specified treatment: oral pan-JAK inhibitor, 5-10 mg twice daily. Sampling of alopecia areata patients yielded lesional scalp punch biopsies as well as peripheral blood. There are 13 residues in the CDR3. V shed 2 bases, J shed 2 bases, and the junction held 3 bases outside the gene matches. CDR1 GTSNPN and CDR2 SVGIG come from the germline V gene (reference sequence). Notes on this clone: The antigen is not known.

RNA, once extracted, was reverse transcribed into cDNA for use as the sequencing template. Sequencing used immunoSEQ multiplex PCR; TCRdb keeps in-frame clones, though not all of them. Among fewer than 200,000 clones, roughly 61% were seen once, and the ten largest hold around 12%. The material was CD8+ T cells sorted from blood, obtained at week 24, from a patient treated with tofacitinib. The receptor comes from a human donor with alopecia areata. The rearrangement links TRBV30 to TRBJ2-7; TRBD2 matches at 7 bases. This CDR3 is CAWSIAGAYEQYF. The CDR3, as DNA: TGTGCCTGGAGTATCGCGGGGGCCTACGAGCAGTACTTC.